These 5 T cell receptor beta chains originate from one sample sequenced in a study of T cell repertoires in cytomegalovirus infection. TCRdb called the reads again in MiXCR, with one record for every CDR3 protein. The table records hundreds of thousands of distinct CDR3 sequences, 9.6% of them present only once. The sample was PBMCs. The receptors shown here come from a human donor in good health (CMV status not recorded). Some clones in this sample may be carry-over from other donors' samples.

The chain combines TRBV20-1 with TRBJ2-5, with D possibly matching TRBD2 (6 bases). Trimming shortened V by 3 bases and J by 4 bases, and 12 bases separated the two germline ends. Germline-derived CDR1 and CDR2 are DFQATT and SNEGSKA (reference sequence). The CDR3 has 13 amino acids. CDR3 protein: CSASGGTPETQYF. For the CDR3, the DNA is TGCAGTGCTAGTGGCGGGACTCCAGAGACCCAGTACTTC.

This clonotype has a count of ten or more. This chain uses TRBV20-1 with TRBJ2-1; 10 positions agree with TRBD2. The CDR3 spans 18 residues. V lost 4 bases, J lost 8 bases, and 20 bases stayed unmatched. Per the germline V gene, CDR1 is DFQATT and CDR2 is SNEGSKA (reference sequence). In DNA form, the CDR3 reads TGCAGTGCTATCCCATGGGAGGGGCTAGCGGGGGAGGGGGATGAGCAGTTCTTC. As protein: CSAIPWEGLAGEGDEQFF.

The rearrangement links TRBV9 to TRBJ2-3; 8 bases are shared with TRBD2. The CDR3 length is 17 residues. The germline gives CDR1 SGDLS, CDR2 YYNGEE. Trimming at V came to 0 bases and at J to 2 bases, leaving 8 bases not matched to a gene. The CDR3 reads CASSVGGGGGNTDTQYF. DNA for the CDR3: TGTGCCAGCAGCGTAGGTGGGGGCGGGGGGAACACAGATACGCAGTATTTT.

This clonotype came up many times. The chain carries TRBV28 and TRBJ1-6; the D is unclear. Germline V gene sequence: CDR1 MDHEN, CDR2 SYDVKM. CDR3 length equals 11 residues. V lost 4 bases, J lost 12 bases, and 7 bases lay in between. This chain's CDR3 is CASSSLRPLHF. The CDR3 DNA sequence: TGTGCCAGCAGTTCCCTACGACCCCTCCACTTT. Full variable domain (missing parts from reference TRBV28 and TRBJ1-6): DVKVTQSSRYLVKRTGEKVFLECVQDMDHENMFWYRQDPGLGLRLIYFSYDVKMKEKGDIPEGYSVSREKKERFSLILESASTNQTSMYLCASSSLRPLHFGNGTRLTVT.

In the case of this clonotype: A much more abundant neighbour one base away suggests this may be a read error. The chain has TRBV10-3 and TRBJ1-1; D gene unclear. The V gene's germline CDR1 is ENHRY and CDR2 SYGVKD. The CDR3 length is 13 residues. CDR3 region: CPISPDSNTEAFF. The CDR3 DNA follows: TGTCCCATCAGTCCGGACTCGAACACTGAAGCTTTCTTT.